This TCR beta chain was sequenced in a study of vaccination effects on CD4 cells after COVID-19. Before sequencing took place, the ViraFEST assay used viral peptide pools to expand antigen-specific CD4+ T cells. With more than nine days of culture completed, CD4+ T cells were isolated. None of these healthy vaccinees had been infected with SARS-CoV-2 before vaccination. A density of around 2 million PBMC per well was used; these cells were cultured with about 9.1 IU/ml IL-2 and about 10 ug/ml peptides. On days 3 and 7, fresh IL-2 medium replaced half the medium. As regards this clone: Its antigen is still unknown.

Some clones are missing from TCRdb's copy, which holds only in-frame ones; the method was immunoSEQ multiplex PCR. Found here are 65,000 to 90,000 clones, approximately 72% of them singletons; the top ten hold about 3.2%. The sequences come from CD4+ T cells from PBMCs cultured with HCoV-NL63 spike peptides, collected before COVID-19 vaccination. The sequence came from a human donor who received a COVID-19 vaccine.

The CDR3 loop reads CASSSSEGTDTQYF. The CDR3 nucleotides are TGTGCCAGCAGCTCATCAGAGGGCACAGATACGCAGTATTTT. J is TRBJ2-3 and V is TRBV5-5, with D uncertain. The CDR3 runs to 14 residues. Germline V gene lookup returns CDR1 SGHKS and CDR2 YYEKEE (reference sequence). Trimming pared 3 bases from V and 1 base from J, leaving 9 bases between. Full variable domain (remainder filled in from reference TRBV5-5 and TRBJ2-3): DAGVTQSPTHLIKTRGQQVTLRCSPISGHKSVSWYQQVLGQGPQFIFQYYEKEERGRGNFPDRFSARQFPNYSSELNVNALLLGDSALYLCASSSSEGTDTQYFGPGTRLTVL.